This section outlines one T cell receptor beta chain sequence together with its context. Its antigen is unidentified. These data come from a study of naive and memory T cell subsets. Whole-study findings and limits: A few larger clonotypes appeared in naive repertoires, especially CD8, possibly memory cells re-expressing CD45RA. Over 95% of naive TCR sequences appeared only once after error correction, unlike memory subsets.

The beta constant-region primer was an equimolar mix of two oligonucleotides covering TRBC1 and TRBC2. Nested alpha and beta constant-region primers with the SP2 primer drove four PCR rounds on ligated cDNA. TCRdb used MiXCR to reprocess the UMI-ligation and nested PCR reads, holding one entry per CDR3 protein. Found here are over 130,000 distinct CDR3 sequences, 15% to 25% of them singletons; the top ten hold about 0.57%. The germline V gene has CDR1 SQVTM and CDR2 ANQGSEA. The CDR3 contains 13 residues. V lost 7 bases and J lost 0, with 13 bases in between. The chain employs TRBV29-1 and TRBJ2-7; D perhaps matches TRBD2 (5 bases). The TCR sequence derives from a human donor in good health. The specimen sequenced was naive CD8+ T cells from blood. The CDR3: CSARTGTSYEQYF. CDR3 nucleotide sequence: TGCAGCGCTAGGACGGGAACCTCCTACGAGCAGTACTTC.